This T cell receptor (beta chain) appears in the sequencing data of a study of OX40 agonist ivuxolimab in advanced cancers. Trimming removed 0 bases at V and 0 bases at J, with 6 bases between. The CDR3 has 15 residues. CDR1 and CDR2 from the germline V gene are ENHRY and SYGVKD. TCRdb's table, derived via immunoSEQ multiplex PCR, lists solely in-frame clones and lacks some. The sample lists approximately 19,000 clones, about 88% occurring once. The sequence was collected from an adult with an advanced solid tumor such as melanoma, head and neck, liver or kidney cancer. The chain joins TRBV10-3 to TRBJ1-5; D is undetermined. The sequences come from CD4+ or CD8+ T cells sorted from blood, collected in a trial of the OX40 agonist ivuxolimab. The CDR3 sequence: CAISESDYSNQPQHF. CDR3 in DNA: TGTGCCATCAGTGAGTCGGATTATAGCAATCAGCCCCAGCATTTT.